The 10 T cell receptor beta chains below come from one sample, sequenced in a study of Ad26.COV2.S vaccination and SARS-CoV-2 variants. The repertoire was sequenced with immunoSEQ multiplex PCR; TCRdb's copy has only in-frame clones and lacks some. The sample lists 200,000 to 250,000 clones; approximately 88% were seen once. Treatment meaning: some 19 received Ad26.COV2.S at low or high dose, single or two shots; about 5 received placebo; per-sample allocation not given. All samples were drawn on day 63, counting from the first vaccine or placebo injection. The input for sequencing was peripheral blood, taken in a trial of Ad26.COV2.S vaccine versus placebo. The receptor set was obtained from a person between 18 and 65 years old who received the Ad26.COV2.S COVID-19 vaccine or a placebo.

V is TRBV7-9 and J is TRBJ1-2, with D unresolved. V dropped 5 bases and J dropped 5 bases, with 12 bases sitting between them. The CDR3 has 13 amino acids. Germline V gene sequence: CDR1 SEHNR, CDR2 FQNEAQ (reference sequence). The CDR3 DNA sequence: TGTGCCAGCAGCCCCGGTGGGGATTATGGCTACACCTTC. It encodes CASSPGGDYGYTF.

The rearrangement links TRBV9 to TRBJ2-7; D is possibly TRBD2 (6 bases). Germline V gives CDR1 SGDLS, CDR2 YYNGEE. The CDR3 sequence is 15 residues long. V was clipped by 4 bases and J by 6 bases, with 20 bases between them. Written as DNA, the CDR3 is TGTGCCAGCAGCATGGGCTGGAGCAGGGACTTCGAGCAGTACTTC. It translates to CASSMGWSRDFEQYF.

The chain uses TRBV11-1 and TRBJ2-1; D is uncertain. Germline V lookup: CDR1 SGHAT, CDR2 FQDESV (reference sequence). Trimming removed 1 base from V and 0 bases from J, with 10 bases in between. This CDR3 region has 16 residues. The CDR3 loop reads CASSLGGMSSYNEQFF. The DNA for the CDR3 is TGTGCCAGCAGCTTAGGAGGCATGAGCTCCTACAATGAGCAGTTCTTC.

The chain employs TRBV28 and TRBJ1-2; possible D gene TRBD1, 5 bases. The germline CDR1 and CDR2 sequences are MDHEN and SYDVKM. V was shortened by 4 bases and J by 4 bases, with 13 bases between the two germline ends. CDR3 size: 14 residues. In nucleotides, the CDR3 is TGTGCCAGCAGTTCCGGGACCTTCATCTATGGCTACACCTTC. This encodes CASSSGTFIYGYTF.

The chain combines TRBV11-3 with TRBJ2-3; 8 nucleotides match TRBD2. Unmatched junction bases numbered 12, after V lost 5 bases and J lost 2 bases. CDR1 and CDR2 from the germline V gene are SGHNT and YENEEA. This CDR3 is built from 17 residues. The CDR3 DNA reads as TGTGCCAGCAGCCCCGGGATTAGCGGGGCGTTCACAGATACGCAGTATTTT. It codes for CASSPGISGAFTDTQYF.

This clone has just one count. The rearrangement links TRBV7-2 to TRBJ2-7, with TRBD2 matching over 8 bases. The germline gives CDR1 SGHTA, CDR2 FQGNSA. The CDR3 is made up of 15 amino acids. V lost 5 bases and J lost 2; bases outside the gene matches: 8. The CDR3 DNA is TGTGCCAGCAGCATAAGTGGCGGGGGGACCTACGAGCAGTACTTC. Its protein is CASSISGGGTYEQYF.

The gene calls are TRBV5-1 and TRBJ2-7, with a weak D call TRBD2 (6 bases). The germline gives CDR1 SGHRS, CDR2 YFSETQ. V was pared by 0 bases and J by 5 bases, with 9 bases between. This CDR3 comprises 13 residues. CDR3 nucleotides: TGCGCCAGCAGCTTGGGGTGGGGGGACGAGCAGTACTTC. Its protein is CASSLGWGDEQYF. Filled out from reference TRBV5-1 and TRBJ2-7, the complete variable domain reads KAGVTQTPRYLIKTRGQQVTLSCSPISGHRSVSWYQQTPGQGLQFLFEYFSETQRNKGNFPGRFSGRQFSNSRSEMNVSTLELGDSALYLCASSLGWGDEQYFGPGTRLTVT.

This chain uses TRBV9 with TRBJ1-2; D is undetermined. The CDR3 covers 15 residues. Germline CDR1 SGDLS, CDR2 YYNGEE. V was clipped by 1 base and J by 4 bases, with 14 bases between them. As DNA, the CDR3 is TGTGCCAGCAGCGTATCGCCAGGTCCTACCTATGGCTACACCTTC. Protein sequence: CASSVSPGPTYGYTF.

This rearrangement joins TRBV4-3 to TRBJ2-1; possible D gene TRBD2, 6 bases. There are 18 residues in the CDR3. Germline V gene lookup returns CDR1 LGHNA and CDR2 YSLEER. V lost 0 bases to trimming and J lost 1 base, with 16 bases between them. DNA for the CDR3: TGCGCCAGCAGCCAAGATGCTTCGGCGGGGAGGTCCTACAATGAGCAGTTCTTC. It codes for CASSQDASAGRSYNEQFF.

The CDR3 sequence: CASSLGQGKYEQYF. The CDR3 nucleotides are TGCGCCAGCAGCTTGGGACAGGGAAAGTACGAGCAGTACTTC. The chain carries TRBV5-1 and TRBJ2-7, with TRBD1 matching over 7 bases. Germline V CDR1 and CDR2: SGHRS, YFSETQ. V was clipped by 0 bases and J by 4 bases; unmatched bases: 4. This CDR3 comprises 14 residues.